The 14 T cell receptor beta chains below come from one sample, sequenced in a study of blood T cell repertoires in COVID-19. The protocol was immunoSEQ multiplex PCR, while the TCRdb copy is restricted to in-frame clones and leaves out a portion. The sample has 160,000 or so clones, approximately 88% seen once. The material sequenced was peripheral blood. The origin of the receptors is a man aged 55 to 70 with acute or convalescent COVID-19.

This clone turned up a few times. The chain recombines TRBV6-1 with TRBJ1-5; D call uncertain. Germline CDR1 reads MNHNS; CDR2 reads SASEGT. This CDR3 has 14 amino acids. Trimming took 3 bases from V and 6 from J, leaving 12 bases between them. The CDR3 spells CASSEIAGIQPQHF. CDR3 nucleotide sequence: TGTGCCAGCAGTGAGATCGCGGGGATTCAGCCCCAGCATTTT.

The V call is TRBV5-1, the J call TRBJ2-2, with 7 bases lining up with TRBD1. The J segment lost 2 bases and the V segment lost 4 bases, leaving 5 bases of the junction unmatched. Germline lookup yields CDR1 SGHRS and CDR2 YFSETQ. The CDR3 loop spans 15 amino acids. The DNA for the CDR3 is TGCGCCAGCAGCACGGGACAGAGAAACACCGGGGAGCTGTTTTTT. Translated: CASSTGQRNTGELFF. Complete variable domain (other parts from reference TRBV5-1 and TRBJ2-2): KAGVTQTPRYLIKTRGQQVTLSCSPISGHRSVSWYQQTPGQGLQFLFEYFSETQRNKGNFPGRFSGRQFSNSRSEMNVSTLELGDSALYLCASSTGQRNTGELFFGEGSRLTVL.

The chain combines TRBV21-1 with TRBJ1-3; TRBD1 is the table's D call and was not checked against the DNA. TRBV21-1 is a pseudogene locus. This CDR3 contains 18 residues. CDR3 sequence: CASSSLKGGQGVRNTIYF. The CDR3 coding sequence is TGTGCCAGCAGCTCATTAAAAGGTGGGCAGGGCGTTCGAAACACCATATATTTT.

The V call is TRBV12-3 or TRBV12-4, the J call TRBJ1-5, with D perhaps TRBD1 (6 bases). Trimming took off 9 bases at V and 4 bases at J, with 10 bases between the two ends. This CDR3 contains 12 residues. CDR3 region: CASGQINQPQHF. CDR3 nucleotides: TGTGCCAGTGGACAGATAAATCAGCCCCAGCATTTT.

This chain uses TRBV19 with TRBJ1-1, with D hard to call. Deletions cut 3 bases from V and 1 base from J, with 9 bases between. Germline lookup yields CDR1 LNHDA and CDR2 SQIVND (reference sequence). The CDR3 runs to 14 residues. CDR3 nucleotides: TGTGCCAGTAGTATGCACGCGAGGAACACTGAAGCTTTCTTT. This encodes CASSMHARNTEAFF. The full variable domain, with the rest looked up from reference TRBV19 and TRBJ1-1, is DGGITQSPKYLFRKEGQNVTLSCEQNLNHDAMYWYRQDPGQGLRLIYYSQIVNDFQKGDIAEGYSVSREKKESFPLTVTSAQKNPTAFYLCASSMHARNTEAFFGQGTRLTVV.

The rearrangement joins TRBV3-1 (or the pseudogene TRBV3-2) to TRBJ2-3; D is uncertain. CDR1 LGHDT and CDR2 YNNKEL come from the germline V gene (reference sequence). V gave up 8 bases and J gave up 2 bases, with 11 bases separating them. The CDR3 has 13 amino acids. For the CDR3, the DNA is TGTGCCAGCTCTAGGAACCCCACAGATACGCAGTATTTT. It translates to CASSRNPTDTQYF.

V usage is TRBV11-1 and J usage is TRBJ1-2; TRBD1 might be the D (6 bases). The CDR3 consists of 12 residues. Trimming took 5 bases from V and 6 from J, leaving 10 bases between them. Germline values: CDR1 SGHAT, CDR2 FQDESV (reference sequence). The CDR3 here is CASSRGADGYTF. The CDR3 nucleotides read TGTGCCAGCAGCCGGGGGGCGGATGGCTACACCTTC.

This clone has just one count. The chain has TRBV7-3 and TRBJ2-3; TRBD2 aligns across 10 bases. The CDR3 has 15 residues. The germline V gene has CDR1 SGHTA and CDR2 FQGTGA. The V and J ends lost 5 bases and 2 bases, in that order; junction bases with no gene match: 4. The CDR3 loop is CASSHSGGHTDTQYF. As DNA, the CDR3 is TGTGCCAGCAGCCATAGCGGGGGGCACACAGATACGCAGTATTTT.

The chain uses TRBV11-3 and TRBJ1-5; no clear D. In germline, CDR1 is SGHNT, CDR2 YENEEA. V shed 1 base and J shed 5 bases, with 9 bases lying between them. The CDR3 is 14 residues long. For the CDR3, the DNA is TGTGCCAGCAGCTTAGTTTCACGGGATCAGCCCCAGCATTTT. Its translation is CASSLVSRDQPQHF.

The gene calls are TRBV6-2 or TRBV6-3 and TRBJ2-3; the D gene is possibly TRBD2 (6 bases). Germline V gene lookup returns CDR1 MNHEY and CDR2 SVGEGT. The CDR3 has 14 residues. The V and J ends lost 0 bases and 6 bases respectively, with 10 bases between them. CDR3 coding DNA: TGTGCCAGCAGTTACTCGGGACTCACCGATACGCAGTATTTT. It codes for CASSYSGLTDTQYF.

The V and J genes are TRBV5-1 and TRBJ2-7; 10 bases map to TRBD2. V gave up 0 bases and J gave up 2 bases; unmatched junction bases: 5. CDR3 size: 16 residues. Germline values: CDR1 SGHRS, CDR2 YFSETQ. The CDR3 loop reads CASSLELAGSTYEQYF. As DNA, the CDR3 is TGCGCCAGCAGCTTGGAACTAGCGGGGAGTACCTACGAGCAGTACTTC.

V and J are TRBV3-1 (or the pseudogene TRBV3-2) and TRBJ2-7; the match to TRBD2 covers 9 bases. The germline V gene encodes CDR1 LGHDT and CDR2 YNNKEL (reference sequence). V dropped 4 bases and J dropped 4; count of bases not matched to a gene: 5. The CDR3 has 14 amino acids. The CDR3 nucleotides are TGTGCCAGCAGCCCGGGACTAGCTCGGTACGAGCAGTACTTC. It encodes CASSPGLARYEQYF.

This chain connects TRBV11-3 to TRBJ2-2, with TRBD2 identical over 9 bases. The CDR3 extends over 15 amino acids. Germline V gene data show CDR1 as SGHNT and CDR2 as YENEEA. V lost 5 bases to trimming and J lost 3 bases; unmatched junction nucleotides: 4. The DNA of the CDR3 is TGTGCCAGCAGCGAGCGGGGGGCTTACACCGGGGAGCTGTTTTTT. Translation gives CASSERGAYTGELFF.

This sequence joins TRBV20-1 and TRBJ1-1; D possibly corresponds to TRBD1 (6 bases). CDR3 length: 11 amino acids. The germline V and J ends were trimmed by 6 bases and 7 bases, with 12 bases remaining between them. Germline V gives CDR1 DFQATT, CDR2 SNEGSKA (reference sequence). CDR3 coding DNA: TGCAGTGCCAAGTGGGGGCGTGAAGCTTTCTTT. Its protein product is CSAKWGREAFF.